The clone carrying this TCR beta chain was seen repeatedly, ten times or more. The antigen is undetermined. RNA transcripts served as the template for amplifying TCR beta CDR3 regions. Carried out on the TCR CDR3, a first-round RT-PCR used the HTBI primer set. TCRdb reanalysed the multiplex PCR reads using MiXCR and keeps one entry per CDR3 protein. Of nearly 750,000 distinct CDR3 sequences listed, about 35% are singletons. CDR3 size: 15 residues. Trimming took 5 bases from V and 1 from J, leaving 12 bases between them. Germline CDR1 ENHRY, CDR2 SYGVKD. These data are taken from a study of T cells in Graves' hyperthyroidism and ophthalmopathy. The study, taken as a whole, reports: Before onset, by a median of around six months, the model predicted ophthalmopathy.

Those patients with uncontrolled infection, other autoimmune disease, pregnancy or lactation were excluded. Extraction of PBMCs used under 13 ml of fresh peripheral blood. The sequence came from a woman between 35 and 50 years old with Graves' hyperthyroidism. The rearrangement joins TRBV10-3 to TRBJ1-3; D is undetermined. Sequencing input: blood. The CDR3 nucleotides are TGTGCCATCAGTTGGGATCTTGATTCTGGAAACACCATATATTTT. It yields the protein CAISWDLDSGNTIYF.